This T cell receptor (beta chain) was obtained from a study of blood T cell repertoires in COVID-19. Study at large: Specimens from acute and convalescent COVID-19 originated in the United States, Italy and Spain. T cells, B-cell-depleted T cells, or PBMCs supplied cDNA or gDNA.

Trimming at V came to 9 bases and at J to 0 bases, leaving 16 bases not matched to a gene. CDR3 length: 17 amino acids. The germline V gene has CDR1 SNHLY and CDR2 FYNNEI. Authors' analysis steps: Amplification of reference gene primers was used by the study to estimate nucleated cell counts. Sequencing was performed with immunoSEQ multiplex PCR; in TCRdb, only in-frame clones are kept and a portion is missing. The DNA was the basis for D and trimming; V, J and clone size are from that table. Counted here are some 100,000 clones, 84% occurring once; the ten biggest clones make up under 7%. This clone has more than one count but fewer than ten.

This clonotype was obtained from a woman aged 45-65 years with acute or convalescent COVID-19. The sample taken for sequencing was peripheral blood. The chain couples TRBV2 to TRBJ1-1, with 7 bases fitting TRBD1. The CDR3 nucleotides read TGTGCCAGACAAGGGGACAGCCACCTTAAAATGAACACTGAAGCTTTCTTT. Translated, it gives CARQGDSHLKMNTEAFF.